Sequencing of this TCR beta chain was carried out in a study of blood T cell repertoires in COVID-19. Whole-study context: T cells, B-cell-depleted T cells, or PBMCs provided the cDNA or gDNA that served as material.

V lost 2 bases, J lost 5 bases, and 15 bases stayed unmatched. Germline CDR1 reads LGHDT; CDR2 reads YNNKEL (reference sequence). This CDR3 is built from 18 residues. In terms of age and location, participants ranged from roughly 18 to 100 years and lived in 24 US areas. Participants were placed into cohorts based on the clinical history they reported. Under the authors' procedure: Amplifying reference gene primers gave estimates of nucleated cell counts. Method: immunoSEQ multiplex PCR; TCRdb's copy keeps in-frame clones and lacks some. The DNA was the basis for D and trimming; V, J and clone size are from that table. There are some 250,000 clones in the sample; roughly nine tenths occur only once, and approximately 1.2% lies in the top ten.

The receptor was isolated from a human donor in a cohort exposed to, infected with or recovered from COVID-19 (not recorded which). The donor label of this sample is uncertain. The specimen was PBMCs or T cells enriched from blood (not recorded which). V and J are TRBV3-1 (or the pseudogene TRBV3-2) and TRBJ1-5; 7 positions match TRBD1. The CDR3 DNA sequence: TGTGCCAGCAGCCAAACGCTCCCGGGACAGCCCTTCCATCAGCCCCAGCATTTT. Translating gives CASSQTLPGQPFHQPQHF.